This record concerns one TCR beta chain sequence. The antigen is undetermined. Per germline, CDR1 DFQATT and CDR2 SNEGSKA (reference sequence). J was trimmed by 1 base and V by 5 bases; bases with no gene match: 7. This CDR3 spans 15 amino acids. This entry is derived from a study of vaccination and CD4 T cells after COVID-19. Sequence data for DNA of cultured CD4+ T cells were generated by the Oncomine TCR Beta short-read assay. From CD4+ T cells that had been cultured, genomic DNA was extracted. MiXCR was run by TCRdb on the PCR reads, yielding one entry per CDR3 protein. The data hold about 5,400 distinct CDR3 sequences, with 60% to 80% observed a single time. The sample's treatment: approximately nine-day PBMC culture with coronavirus spike peptide pools or control peptides (ViraFEST assay). CD4+ T-cell collection from the unexposed donor predated the COVID-19 pandemic (2011-2018).

The sequenced material came from CD4+ T cells from blood, cultured in vitro. The chain recombines TRBV20-1 with TRBJ2-4, with 8 bases matching TRBD2. The TCR originated in a human donor in good health. This chain's CDR3 is CSAPSRGGAKNIQYF. The DNA for the CDR3 is TGCAGTGCTCCGTCCCGGGGGGGGGCCAAAAACATTCAGTACTTC.